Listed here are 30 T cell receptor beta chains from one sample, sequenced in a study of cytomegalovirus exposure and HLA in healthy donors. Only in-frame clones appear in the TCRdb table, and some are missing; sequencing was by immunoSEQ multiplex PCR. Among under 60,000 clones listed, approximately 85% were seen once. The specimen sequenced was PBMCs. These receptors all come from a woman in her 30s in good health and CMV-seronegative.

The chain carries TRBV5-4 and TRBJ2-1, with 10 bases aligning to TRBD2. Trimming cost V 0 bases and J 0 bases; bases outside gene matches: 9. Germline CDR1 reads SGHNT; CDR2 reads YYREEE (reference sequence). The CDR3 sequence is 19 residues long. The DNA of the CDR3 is TGTGCCAGCAGCTTGGTAAAACTAGCGGGAACCAGCTCCTACAATGAGCAGTTCTTC. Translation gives CASSLVKLAGTSSYNEQFF.

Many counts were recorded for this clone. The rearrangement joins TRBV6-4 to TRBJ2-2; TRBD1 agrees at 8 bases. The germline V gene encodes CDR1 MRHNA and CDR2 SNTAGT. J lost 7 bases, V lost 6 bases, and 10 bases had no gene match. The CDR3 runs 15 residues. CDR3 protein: CASSEVGQGIGELFF. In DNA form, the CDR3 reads TGTGCCAGCAGCGAGGTCGGACAGGGTATCGGGGAGCTGTTTTTT.

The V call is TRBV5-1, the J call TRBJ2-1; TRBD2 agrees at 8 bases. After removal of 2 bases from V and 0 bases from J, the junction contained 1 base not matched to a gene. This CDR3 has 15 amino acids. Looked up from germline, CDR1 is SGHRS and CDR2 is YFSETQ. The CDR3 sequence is CASSFTSGSYNEQFF. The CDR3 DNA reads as TGCGCCAGCAGCTTCACTAGCGGCTCCTACAATGAGCAGTTCTTC. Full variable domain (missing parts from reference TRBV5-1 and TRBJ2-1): KAGVTQTPRYLIKTRGQQVTLSCSPISGHRSVSWYQQTPGQGLQFLFEYFSETQRNKGNFPGRFSGRQFSNSRSEMNVSTLELGDSALYLCASSFTSGSYNEQFFGPGTRLTVL.

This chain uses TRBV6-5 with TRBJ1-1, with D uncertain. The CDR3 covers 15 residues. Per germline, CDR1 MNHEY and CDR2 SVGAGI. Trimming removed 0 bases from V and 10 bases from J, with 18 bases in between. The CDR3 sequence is CASSYSSGGSARAFF. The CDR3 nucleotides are TGTGCCAGCAGTTACTCATCCGGAGGGTCGGCGAGAGCTTTCTTT.

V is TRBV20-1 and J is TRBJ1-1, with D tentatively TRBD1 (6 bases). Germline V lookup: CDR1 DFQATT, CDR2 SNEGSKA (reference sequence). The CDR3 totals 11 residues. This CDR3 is CRISTGTEAFF. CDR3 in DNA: TGCAGAATATCGACAGGCACTGAAGCTTTCTTT.

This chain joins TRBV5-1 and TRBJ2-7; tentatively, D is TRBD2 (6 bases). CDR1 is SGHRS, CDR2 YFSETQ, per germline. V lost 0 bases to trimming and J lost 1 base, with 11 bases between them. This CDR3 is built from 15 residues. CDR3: CASSLGGEGSYEQYF. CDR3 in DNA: TGCGCCAGCAGCTTGGGGGGGGAAGGGTCCTACGAGCAGTACTTC. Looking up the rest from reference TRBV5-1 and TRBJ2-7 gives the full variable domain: KAGVTQTPRYLIKTRGQQVTLSCSPISGHRSVSWYQQTPGQGLQFLFEYFSETQRNKGNFPGRFSGRQFSNSRSEMNVSTLELGDSALYLCASSLGGEGSYEQYFGPGTRLTVT.

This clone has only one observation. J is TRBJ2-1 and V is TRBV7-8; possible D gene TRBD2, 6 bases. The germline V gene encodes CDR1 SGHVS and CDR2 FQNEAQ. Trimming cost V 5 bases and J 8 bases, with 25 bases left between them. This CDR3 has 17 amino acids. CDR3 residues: CASSLHPTRSASDEQFF. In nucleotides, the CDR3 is TGTGCCAGCAGCCTTCACCCGACTAGGTCAGCGTCCGATGAGCAGTTCTTC.

The CDR3 region has the DNA TGTGCCAGCAGCTCCCAACAGGGTGCGACAGATACGCAGTATTTT. Protein: CASSSQQGATDTQYF. V is TRBV13 and J is TRBJ2-3; D may be TRBD1 (6 bases). Per germline, CDR1 PRHDT and CDR2 FYEKMQ (reference sequence). The CDR3 loop spans 15 amino acids. V dropped 4 bases and J dropped 3 bases, with 14 bases sitting between them.

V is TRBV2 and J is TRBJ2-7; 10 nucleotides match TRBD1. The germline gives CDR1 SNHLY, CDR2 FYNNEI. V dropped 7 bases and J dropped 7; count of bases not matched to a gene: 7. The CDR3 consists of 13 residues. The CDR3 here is CASMSGTGVEQYF. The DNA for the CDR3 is TGTGCCAGCATGTCCGGGACAGGGGTTGAGCAGTACTTC.

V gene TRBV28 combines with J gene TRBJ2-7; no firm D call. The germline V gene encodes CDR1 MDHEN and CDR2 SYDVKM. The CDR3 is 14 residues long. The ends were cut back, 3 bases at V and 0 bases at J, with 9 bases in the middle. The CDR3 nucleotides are TGTGCCAGCAGTTTTAGTTACGCCTCCTACGAGCAGTACTTC. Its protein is CASSFSYASYEQYF.

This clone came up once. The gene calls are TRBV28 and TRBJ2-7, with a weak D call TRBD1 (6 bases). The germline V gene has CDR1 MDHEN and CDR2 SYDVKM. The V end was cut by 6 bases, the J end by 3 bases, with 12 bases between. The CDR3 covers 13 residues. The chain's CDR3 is CASRTGFHYEQYF. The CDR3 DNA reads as TGTGCCAGCAGAACAGGGTTCCACTACGAGCAGTACTTC.

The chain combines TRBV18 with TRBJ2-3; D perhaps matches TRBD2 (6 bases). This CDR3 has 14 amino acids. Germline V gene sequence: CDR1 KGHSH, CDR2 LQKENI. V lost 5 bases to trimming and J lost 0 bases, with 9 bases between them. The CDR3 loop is CASSWGTSTDTQYF. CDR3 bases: TGTGCCAGCTCATGGGGGACTAGCACAGATACGCAGTATTTT.

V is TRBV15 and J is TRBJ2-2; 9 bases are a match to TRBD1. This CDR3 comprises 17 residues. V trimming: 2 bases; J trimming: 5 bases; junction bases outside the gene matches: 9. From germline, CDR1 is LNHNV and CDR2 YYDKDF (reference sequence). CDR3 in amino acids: CATSRYTGTGYTGELFF. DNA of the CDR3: TGTGCCACCAGCAGATACACCGGGACAGGGTATACCGGGGAGCTGTTTTTT.

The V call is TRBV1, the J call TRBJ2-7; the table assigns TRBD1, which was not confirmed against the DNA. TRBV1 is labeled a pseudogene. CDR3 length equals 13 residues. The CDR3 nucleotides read TGCACCAGCAGCCAAGACAGGTCCTACGAGCAGTACTTC. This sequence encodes CTSSQDRSYEQYF.

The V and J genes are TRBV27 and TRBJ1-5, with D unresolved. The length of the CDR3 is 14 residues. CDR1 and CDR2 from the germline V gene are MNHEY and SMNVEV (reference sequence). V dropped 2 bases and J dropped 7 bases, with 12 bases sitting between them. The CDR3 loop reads CASSLGRTRQPQHF. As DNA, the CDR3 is TGTGCCAGCAGTTTAGGGAGGACGAGGCAGCCCCAGCATTTT.

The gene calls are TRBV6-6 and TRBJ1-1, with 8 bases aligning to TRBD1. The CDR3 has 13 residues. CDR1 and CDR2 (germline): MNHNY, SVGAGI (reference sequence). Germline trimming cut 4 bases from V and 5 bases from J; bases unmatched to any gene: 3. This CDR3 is CASSSGGRTEAFF. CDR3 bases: TGTGCCAGCAGTTCAGGGGGCCGGACTGAAGCTTTCTTT.

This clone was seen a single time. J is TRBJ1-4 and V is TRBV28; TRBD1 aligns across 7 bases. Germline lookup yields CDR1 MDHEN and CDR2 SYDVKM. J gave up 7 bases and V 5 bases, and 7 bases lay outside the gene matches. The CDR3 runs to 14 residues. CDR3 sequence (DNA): TGTGCCAGCAGTCCTGGGACAGAAATTGAAAAACTGTTTTTT. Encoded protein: CASSPGTEIEKLFF.

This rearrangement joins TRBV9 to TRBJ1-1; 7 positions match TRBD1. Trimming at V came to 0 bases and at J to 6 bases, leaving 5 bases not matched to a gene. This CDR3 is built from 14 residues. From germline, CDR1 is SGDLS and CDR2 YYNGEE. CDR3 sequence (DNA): TGTGCCAGCAGCGTAGACAGGGGATTTTCTGAAGCTTTCTTT. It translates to CASSVDRGFSEAFF.

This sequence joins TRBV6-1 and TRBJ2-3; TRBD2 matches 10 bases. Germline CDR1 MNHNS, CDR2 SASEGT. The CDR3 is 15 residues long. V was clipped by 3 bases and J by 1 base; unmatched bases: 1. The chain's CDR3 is CASSDLAGGTDTQYF. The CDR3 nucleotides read TGTGCCAGCAGTGACCTAGCGGGGGGCACAGATACGCAGTATTTT.

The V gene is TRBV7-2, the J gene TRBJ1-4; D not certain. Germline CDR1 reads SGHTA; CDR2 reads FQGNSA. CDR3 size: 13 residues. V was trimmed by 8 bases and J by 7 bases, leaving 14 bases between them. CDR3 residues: CASRRRRGEKLFF. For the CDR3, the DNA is TGTGCCAGCCGAAGGCGGCGGGGTGAAAAACTGTTTTTT.

CDR3 protein: CASSPEAYSNQPQHF. The CDR3 DNA reads TGTGCCAGCAGCCCCGAGGCCTATAGCAATCAGCCCCAGCATTTT. The chain joins TRBV9 to TRBJ1-5; D gene uncertain. This CDR3 has 15 amino acids. CDR1 is SGDLS, CDR2 YYNGEE, per germline. Trimming cost V 4 bases and J 0 bases, with 11 bases left between them.

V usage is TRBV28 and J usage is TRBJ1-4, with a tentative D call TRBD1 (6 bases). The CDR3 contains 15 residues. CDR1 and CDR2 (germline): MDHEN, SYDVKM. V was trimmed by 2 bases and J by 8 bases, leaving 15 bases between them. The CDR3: CASSLPNRVREKLFF. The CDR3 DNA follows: TGTGCCAGCAGTTTACCAAACAGGGTTCGGGAAAAACTGTTTTTT.

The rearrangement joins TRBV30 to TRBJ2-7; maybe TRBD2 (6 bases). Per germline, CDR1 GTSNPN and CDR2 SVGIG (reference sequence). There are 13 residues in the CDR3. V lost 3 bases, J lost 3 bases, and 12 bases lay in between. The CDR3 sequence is CAWRGTGLYEQYF. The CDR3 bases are TGTGCCTGGAGGGGGACTGGACTCTACGAGCAGTACTTC.

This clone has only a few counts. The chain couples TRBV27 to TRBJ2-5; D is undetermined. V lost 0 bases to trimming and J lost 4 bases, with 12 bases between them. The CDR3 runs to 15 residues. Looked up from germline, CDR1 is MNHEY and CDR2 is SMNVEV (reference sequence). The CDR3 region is CASSLSVSERETQYF. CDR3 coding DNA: TGTGCCAGCAGTTTATCGGTCAGCGAACGAGAGACCCAGTACTTC.

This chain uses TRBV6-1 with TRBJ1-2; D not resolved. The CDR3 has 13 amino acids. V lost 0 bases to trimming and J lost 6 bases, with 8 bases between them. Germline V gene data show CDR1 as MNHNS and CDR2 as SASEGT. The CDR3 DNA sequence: TGTGCCAGCAGTGAAGCGAAGCGGGATGGCTACACCTTC. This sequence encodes CASSEAKRDGYTF.

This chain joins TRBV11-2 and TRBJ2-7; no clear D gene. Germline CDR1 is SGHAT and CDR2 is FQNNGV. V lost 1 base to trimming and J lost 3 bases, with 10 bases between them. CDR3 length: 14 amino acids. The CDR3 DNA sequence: TGTGCCAGCAGCTTAGTGGATACGGGCTACGAGCAGTACTTC. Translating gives CASSLVDTGYEQYF.

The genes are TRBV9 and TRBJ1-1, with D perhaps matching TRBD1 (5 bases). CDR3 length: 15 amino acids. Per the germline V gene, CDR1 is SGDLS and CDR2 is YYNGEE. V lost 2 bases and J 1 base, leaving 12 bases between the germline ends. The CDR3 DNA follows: TGTGCCAGCAGCGTCACCGACAGACCGAACACTGAAGCTTTCTTT. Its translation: CASSVTDRPNTEAFF.

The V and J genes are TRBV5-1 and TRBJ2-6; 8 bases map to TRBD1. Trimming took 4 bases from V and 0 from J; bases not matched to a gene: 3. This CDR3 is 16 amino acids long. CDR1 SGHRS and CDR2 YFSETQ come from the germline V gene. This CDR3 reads CASSRTGTSGANVLTF. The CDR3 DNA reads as TGCGCCAGCAGCCGGACAGGGACCTCTGGGGCCAACGTCCTGACTTTC.

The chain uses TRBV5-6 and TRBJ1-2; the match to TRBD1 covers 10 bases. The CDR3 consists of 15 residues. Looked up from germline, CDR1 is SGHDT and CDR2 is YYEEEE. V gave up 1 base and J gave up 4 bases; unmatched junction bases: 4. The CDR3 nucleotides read TGTGCCAGCAGCTTGTGGACAGGGGGTCCCTATGGCTACACCTTC. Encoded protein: CASSLWTGGPYGYTF. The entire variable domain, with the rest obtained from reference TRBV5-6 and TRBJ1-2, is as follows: DAGVTQSPTHLIKTRGQQVTLRCSPKSGHDTVSWYQQALGQGPQFIFQYYEEEERQRGNFPDRFSGHQFPNYSSELNVNALLLGDSALYLCASSLWTGGPYGYTFGSGTRLTVV.

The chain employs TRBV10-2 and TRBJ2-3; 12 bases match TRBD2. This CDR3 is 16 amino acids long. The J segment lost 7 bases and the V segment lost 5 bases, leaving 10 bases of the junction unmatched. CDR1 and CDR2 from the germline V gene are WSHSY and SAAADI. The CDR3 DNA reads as TGCGCCAGCAGTTCCCCAGAGACTAGCGGGAGCTATACGCAGTATTTT. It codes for CASSSPETSGSYTQYF.